These T cell receptor beta chains were read from a single sample in a study of Tregs in tolerant kidney transplant recipients. Profiled with immunoSEQ multiplex PCR; TCRdb holds only in-frame clones, not every one. The sample includes about 15,000 clones, over 40% of them seen just once. No antigen has been identified for these receptors. The source was CD4+ T cells from blood cultured with allogeneic cells, collected before the transplant. The source of these receptors is a human patient who received a combined kidney and bone marrow transplant. Each CDR3 is given with its conserved first and last residue. The order of the fields is V gene, clone size, J gene, D gene, CDR3 DNA, CDR3 protein. A D gene is named only where the DNA matches it firmly. Clone size is shown for a subset of rows, as once, few, many or a class of expanded clone.

>TRBV6-5|.|TRBJ1-5|.
TGTGCCATCAGGAGAGACACCACCCAGCCCCAGCATTTT
CAIRRDTTQPQHF
>TRBV20-1|.|TRBJ1-2|.
TGCAGTGCTGCGGACAGCTATGGCTACACCTTC
CSAADSYGYTF
>TRBV11-3|.|TRBJ2-7|.
TGTGCCAGCAGCTTAGAAGGACTCCGTTGGTACGAGCAGTACTTC
CASSLEGLRWYEQYF
>TRBV5-1|.|TRBJ2-5|TRBD2
TGCGCCAGCGGGGTGACTAGCGGGGGAGAGACCCAGTACTTC
CASGVTSGGETQYF
>TRBV7-9|few|TRBJ2-3|TRBD2
TGTGCCAGCAGCTTATCGTCTGGACTAGCGGGAGCCGATACGCAGTATTTT
CASSLSSGLAGADTQYF
>TRBV7-2|.|TRBJ2-7|TRBD1
TGTGCCAGCAGCTTAGTCGGGACAGGGGTTCGCTACGAGCAGTACTTC
CASSLVGTGVRYEQYF
>TRBV27|.|TRBJ2-3|.
TGTGCCAGCAGTTCTCGACAGGGCACAGATACGCAGTATTTT
CASSSRQGTDTQYF
>TRBV11-3|few|TRBJ2-1|TRBD2
TGTGCCAGCAGCTTATCACTAGCGGGGAACTACAATGAGCAGTTCTTC
CASSLSLAGNYNEQFF
>TRBV11-3|.|TRBJ2-2|.
TGTGCCAGCAGCTTAGGGGCTCCTATAGGCACCGGGGAGCTGTTTTTT
CASSLGAPIGTGELFF
>TRBV7-2|.|TRBJ2-2|TRBD2
TGTGCCAGCAGCTCTTCTAGCGGAGCGAACACCGGGGAGCTGTTTTTT
CASSSSSGANTGELFF
>TRBV10-3|.|TRBJ1-5|TRBD1
TGTGCCATCAGCAATATTGTGGGACAGGGCGGCAATCAGCCCCAGCATTTT
CAISNIVGQGGNQPQHF
>TRBV2|.|TRBJ1-2|TRBD1
TGTGCCAGCAGAGGGCCGGGACAGAAAAACTATGGCTACACCTTC
CASRGPGQKNYGYTF
>TRBV5-1|.|TRBJ2-5|.
TGCGCCAGCAGCCTAAAATTGTTGGCGGGGAGGGAGACCCAGTACTTC
CASSLKLLAGRETQYF
>TRBV28|.|TRBJ1-6|.
TGTGCCAGCAGTTTGGGCAGGGTGTCCCCCCTCCACTTT
CASSLGRVSPLHF
>TRBV7-2|.|TRBJ1-5|TRBD1
TGTGCCAGCAGCCCACAACAGGGGGCTAGTCAGCCCCAGCATTTT
CASSPQQGASQPQHF
>TRBV18|.|TRBJ1-4|.
TGTGCCAGCTCACCATCTTATCCCAGGGTCCCCGAAAAACTGTTTTTT
CASSPSYPRVPEKLFF
>TRBV2|.|TRBJ2-2|.
TGTGCCAGCAGTAACTACCCCACCGGGGAGCTGTTTTTT
CASSNYPTGELFF
>TRBV19|.|TRBJ2-5|TRBD1
TGTGCCAGTAGTATCGGGACAGGGGTACAAGAGACCCAGTACTTC
CASSIGTGVQETQYF
>TRBV6-1|.|TRBJ2-7|TRBD1
TGTGCCAGCAGATTTAAACAGGGGGTCCCCTACGAGCAGTACTTC
CASRFKQGVPYEQYF
>TRBV21-1|.|TRBJ1-2|.
TGTGCCAGCAGCAAAGCGCCAGAGAGGGAGTCGCACTATGGCTACACCTTC
CASSKAPERESHYGYTF
>TRBV6-6|.|TRBJ1-1|.
TGTGCCAGCAGTTACCAAACAGGGAGTGAAGCTTTCTTT
CASSYQTGSEAFF
>TRBV11-1|.|TRBJ2-1|TRBD1
TGTGCCAGCAGCTTGACAGGGGGCTCCTACAATGAGCAGTTCTTC
CASSLTGGSYNEQFF
>TRBV11-3|few|TRBJ2-7|TRBD2
TGTGCCAGCAGCCAAGGGAGGGTCCCCTACGAGCAGTACTTC
CASSQGRVPYEQYF
>TRBV4-1|few|TRBJ2-7|.
TGCGCCAGCAGCCAAGATCCCCGAACAGGGACCTACGAGCAGTACTTC
CASSQDPRTGTYEQYF
>TRBV15|.|TRBJ2-7|TRBD2
TGTGCCACCAGCAGGGGGCTAGCGGGGGGGAGATGGGAGCAGTACTTC
CATSRGLAGGRWEQYF
>TRBV2|medium-sized|TRBJ2-7|.
TGTGCTACTGTTTCGGGACTCTACTACGAGCAGTACTTC
CATVSGLYYEQYF
>TRBV5-1|.|TRBJ2-3|TRBD2
TGCGCCAGCAGCCCTGGCGGGGGGGCAGGCACAGATACGCAGTATTTT
CASSPGGGAGTDTQYF
>TRBV29-1|.|TRBJ1-1|.
TGCAGCGTTGACCGGGGAATCTCTGAAGCTTTCTTT
CSVDRGISEAFF
>TRBV11-2|.|TRBJ2-7|TRBD2
TGTGCCAGCAGCTTAGCCCGACTAGCGGGGGGACCTTCCTACGAGCAGTACTTC
CASSLARLAGGPSYEQYF
>TRBV7-2|.|TRBJ1-2|TRBD1
TGTGCCAGCAGCTCCGACAGGGGGCGGGCGATTCGAAAAGGCTACACCTTC
CASSSDRGRAIRKGYTF
>TRBV14|once|TRBJ2-5|.
TGTGCCAGCAGCCAAGACTACCAAGAGACCCAGTACTTC
CASSQDYQETQYF
>TRBV5-6|.|TRBJ1-2|.
TGTGCCAGCAGCTTGACAGGGTTTTATGGCTACACCTTC
CASSLTGFYGYTF
>TRBV5-6|.|TRBJ1-1|.
TGTGCCAGCAGCCCGGGCGGAGGAAGGACTGAAGCTTTCTTT
CASSPGGGRTEAFF
>TRBV7-2|.|TRBJ1-1|.
TGTGCCAGCAGCTTGTTTGGCGCGGGGCGGACTGAAGCTTTCTTT
CASSLFGAGRTEAFF
>TRBV5-1|.|TRBJ2-3|.
TGCGCCAGCAGCTTGGGAGGAGATACGCAGTATTTT
CASSLGGDTQYF
>TRBV19|.|TRBJ1-5|.
TGTGCCAGTAGTAAATCGACAGGCTATAGCAATCAGCCCCAGCATTTT
CASSKSTGYSNQPQHF
>TRBV7-2|.|TRBJ2-1|TRBD2
TGTGCCAGCAGGTTGCGGGGGGTATACAATGAGCAGTTCTTC
CASRLRGVYNEQFF
>TRBV7-2|few|TRBJ2-1|TRBD2
TGTGCCAGCAGTAAAATAGCGGGAATTGAGCAGTTCTTC
CASSKIAGIEQFF
>TRBV10-3|few|TRBJ1-6|.
TGTGCCATCAGTGCACAGGGATCCCTCCACTTT
CAISAQGSLHF
>TRBV7-4|.|TRBJ2-3|TRBD2
TGTGCCAGCAGCGAGAGACTAGCCGCAGATACGCAGTATTTT
CASSERLAADTQYF
>TRBV5-6|.|TRBJ2-7|.
TGTGCCAGCAGCTTTTTGAGGGGGGGGCTCTACGAGCAGTACTTC
CASSFLRGGLYEQYF
>TRBV11-1|once|TRBJ2-7|.
TGTGCCAGCAGCTTACTCCGTGCAGTGGCCTACGAGCAGTACTTC
CASSLLRAVAYEQYF
>TRBV7-9|medium-sized|TRBJ2-1|TRBD2
TGTGCCAGCAGCTTCAGAGCGGGAGGGCCGAGTGAGCAGTTCTTC
CASSFRAGGPSEQFF
>TRBV7-9|.|TRBJ1-1|.
TGTGCCAGCAGCTCCCCGGACAGTCTATTCGAAGCTTTCTTT
CASSSPDSLFEAFF
>TRBV6-5|.|TRBJ1-1|.
TGTGCCAGCAGAAACAGAATGAACACTGAAGCTTTCTTT
CASRNRMNTEAFF
>TRBV19|.|TRBJ2-7|TRBD2
TGTGCCACAACAAGGAGCGGGGGATCCTACGAGCAGTACTTC
CATTRSGGSYEQYF
>TRBV7-2|.|TRBJ2-4|.
TGTGCCAGCAGCTTAGTTGGGACTTTAGCCAAAAACATTCAGTACTTC
CASSLVGTLAKNIQYF
>TRBV7-2|.|TRBJ2-7|TRBD2
TGTGCCAGCAGCTTAGGCCCTGGGGGGACTAGCGGGGGCTCCTACGAGCAGTACTTC
CASSLGPGGTSGGSYEQYF
>TRBV12-5|.|TRBJ2-2|TRBD1
TGTGCTAGTGGTTCACGACAGGGATGGGAGCTGTTTTTT
CASGSRQGWELFF
>TRBV4-1|few|TRBJ2-5|.
TGTGCCAGCAGCCTACGGTTGCTTCAAGAGACCCAGTACTTC
CASSLRLLQETQYF